This is a list of T cell receptor beta chains from one sample in a study of early T cells in non-severe SARS-CoV-2 infection. TCRdb re-called the 5' RACE reads through MiXCR, storing one row per CDR3 protein. The repertoire has under 85,000 distinct CDR3 sequences, 14% of them found once; the top ten carry about 3.7%. The starting material was whole blood, obtained at baseline. The receptor source for this set is an adult who was a healthcare worker with PCR-confirmed SARS-CoV-2 infection or an uninfected control (not recorded which). CDR3s include the opening cysteine and the closing phenylalanine or tryptophan.

TRBV13	CASSRIPNIQYF
TRBV14	CASSRESRQTQYF
TRBV5-1	CASSLGRMADTQYF
TRBV5-5	CASSSNQAGVTGELFF
TRBV27	CASTGNWLSGKQYF
TRBV21-1	CASSKGRGRPKNIQYF
TRBV6-5	CASSSGQGDGYTF
TRBV24-1	CATSHPGNYEQYF
TRBV29-1	CSVSSGDVGNEQFF
TRBV4-2	CASSQLTSHEQFF
TRBV7-9	CASSWGHLTGEQYF
TRBV5-1	CASSLGTTYNEQFF
TRBV3-1	CASSVLAGDEQYF
TRBV9	CASSVGSSTDTQYF
TRBV7-9	CASRGDRDRAEAFF
TRBV6-5	CASSATGAETQYF
TRBV20-1	CSAMTPSSGANVLTF
TRBV20-1	CSAKGTSGSGGELFF
TRBV27	CASGTKQGVAEAFF
TRBV2	CASSVISTNEKLFF
TRBV2	CASSARTGGTDTQYF
TRBV5-6	CASSYGAQSTLHF
TRBV20-1	CSARGGVAGTNEQFF